These 30 T cell receptor beta chains originate from one sample sequenced in a study of spatial heterogeneity in lung cancer. As for time point: sample taken at primary tumor resection. The authors sequenced whole RNA from tumor, nontumor lung or frozen PBMC without sorting. Using its own MiXCR run on the 5' RACE reads, TCRdb lists one record per CDR3 protein. Of about 95,000 distinct CDR3 sequences in the sample, under 9% were seen once. The specimen was PBMCs, collected at surgery. Every receptor here comes from a male donor with early-stage non-small cell lung cancer.

This clonotype came up many times. The rearrangement joins TRBV5-6 to TRBJ2-3, with 12 bases fitting TRBD2. Germline CDR1 SGHDT, CDR2 YYEEEE. The J segment lost 6 bases and the V segment lost 4 bases, leaving 3 bases of the junction unmatched. The CDR3 covers 14 residues. CDR3 nucleotide sequence: TGTGCCAGCAGCCCACTAGCGGGGGGTGATACGCAGTATTTT. Encoded protein: CASSPLAGGDTQYF.

At least ten counts were recorded for this clonotype. J is TRBJ1-2 and V is TRBV7-2; TRBD1 aligns across 7 bases. V shed 4 bases and J 3 bases; nucleotides not matched to a gene: 5. Germline-derived CDR1 and CDR2 are SGHTA and FQGNSA. The CDR3 has 14 amino acids. The CDR3 loop is CASSYRQGDYGYTF. The CDR3 DNA reads TGTGCCAGCAGCTACCGACAGGGCGACTATGGCTACACCTTC.

The chain is built from TRBV5-5 and TRBJ1-1, with 7 bases that match TRBD1. The CDR3 runs 15 residues. Germline values: CDR1 SGHKS, CDR2 YYEKEE (reference sequence). V trimming: 4 bases; J trimming: 2 bases; junction bases outside the gene matches: 8. The CDR3 nucleotides read TGTGCCAGCAGCACGCGGACAGGAGCCAACACTGAAGCTTTCTTT. Translating it yields CASSTRTGANTEAFF.

The V gene is TRBV12-3 or TRBV12-4, the J gene TRBJ2-3; no clear D. The V gene lost 3 bases and the J gene lost 6 bases, with 4 bases spanning the gap. The CDR3 runs 11 residues. The CDR3 bases are TGTGCCAGCAGTTTGATCGATACGCAGTATTTT. As protein: CASSLIDTQYF.

This clonotype was detected ten times or more. The chain employs TRBV29-1 and TRBJ2-1, with a weak D call TRBD1 (5 bases). In germline, CDR1 is SQVTM, CDR2 ANQGSEA. This CDR3 is built from 11 residues. Trimming took 3 bases from V and 6 from J, leaving 6 bases between them. The CDR3 coding sequence is TGCAGCGTTGAGGGGCGCAATGAGCAGTTCTTC. Its translation is CSVEGRNEQFF.

This clonotype was observed at least ten times. The gene calls are TRBV29-1 and TRBJ2-3; perhaps TRBD2 as D (6 bases). The ends were cut back, 6 bases at V and 8 bases at J, with 15 bases in the middle. The CDR3 sequence is 12 residues long. Per germline, CDR1 SQVTM and CDR2 ANQGSEA. The CDR3 DNA follows: TGCAGCGTCGGGGGACTCCACGCTACGCAGTATTTT. Residues: CSVGGLHATQYF.

This clonotype occurred many times. This chain connects TRBV7-2 to TRBJ2-1; 12 positions match TRBD2. The length of the CDR3 is 16 residues. Germline CDR1 is SGHTA and CDR2 is FQGNSA. V shed 5 bases and J 5 bases; nucleotides not matched to a gene: 7. The DNA of the CDR3 is TGTGCCAGCAGCGACAGGACTAGCGGGGTTCACAATGAGCAGTTCTTC. Its protein product is CASSDRTSGVHNEQFF.

The chain employs TRBV30 and TRBJ1-2; D might be TRBD1 (5 bases). Germline CDR1 and CDR2: GTSNPN and SVGIG (reference sequence). This CDR3 has 12 amino acids. Trimming cost V 3 bases and J 13 bases, with 18 bases left between them. CDR3 residues: CAWSRDGLLFTF. Here the CDR3 DNA reads TGTGCCTGGAGCCGGGACGGCCTCCTATTCACCTTC. The full variable domain, rest sourced from reference TRBV30 and TRBJ1-2, is SQTIHQWPATLVQPVGSPLSLECTVEGTSNPNLYWYRQAAGRGLQLLFYSVGIGQISSEVPQNLSASRPQDRQFILSSKKLLLSDSGFYLCAWSRDGLLFTFGSGTRLTVV.

This clonotype was detected ten times or more. The chain has TRBV7-3 and TRBJ2-2; D not certain. The length of the CDR3 is 15 residues. Per germline, CDR1 SGHTA and CDR2 FQGTGA. Trimming took off 0 bases at V and 0 bases at J, with 5 bases between the two ends. As DNA, the CDR3 is TGTGCCAGCAGCTTAACCGGTCCGAACACCGGGGAGCTGTTTTTT. Translation gives CASSLTGPNTGELFF. The full variable domain, in which reference TRBV7-3 and TRBJ2-2 provide the parts outside the CDR3, is GAGVSQTPSNKVTEKGKYVELRCDPISGHTALYWYRQSLGQGPEFLIYFQGTGAADDSGLPNDRFFAVRPEGSVSTLKIQRTERGDSAVYLCASSLTGPNTGELFFGEGSRLTVL.

This clonotype was found many times. The V call is TRBV7-6, the J call TRBJ2-7; TRBD1 might be the D (6 bases). Germline-derived CDR1 and CDR2 are SGHVS and FNYEAQ. The V end was cut by 5 bases, the J end by 7 bases, with 18 bases between. This CDR3 has 14 residues. As DNA, the CDR3 is TGTGCCAGCAGCCGACTCGTGTCCGGACAGGAGCAGTACTTC. This translates into CASSRLVSGQEQYF.

The table lists this clonotype with many counts. V and J are TRBV29-1 and TRBJ2-7; D remains unclear. The CDR3 contains 13 residues. V was trimmed by 5 bases and J by 3 bases, leaving 14 bases between them. Looked up from germline, CDR1 is SQVTM and CDR2 is ANQGSEA. The CDR3 spells CSVRSPPLYEQYF. The DNA of the CDR3 is TGCAGCGTTCGTTCGCCCCCCCTCTACGAGCAGTACTTC.

This clonotype was recorded many times. The chain recombines TRBV2 with TRBJ1-1; a weak D match, TRBD1 (6 bases). V was shortened by 7 bases and J by 6 bases, with 15 bases between the two germline ends. Germline V gene sequence: CDR1 SNHLY, CDR2 FYNNEI. This CDR3 has 13 residues. In nucleotides, the CDR3 is TGTGCCAGCACCTCACAGGGTAGAGCTGAAGCTTTCTTT. As protein: CASTSQGRAEAFF.

This clonotype was observed many times. This rearrangement joins TRBV7-9 to TRBJ2-1; TRBD1 is a possible D gene (5 bases). This CDR3 spans 12 amino acids. The V gene's germline CDR1 is SEHNR and CDR2 FQNEAQ (reference sequence). Deletions cut 5 bases from V and 9 bases from J, with 11 bases between. The CDR3 loop is CASSGSGFEQFF. CDR3 in DNA: TGTGCCAGCAGCGGGTCAGGGTTTGAGCAGTTCTTC.

J is TRBJ2-7 and V is TRBV20-1, with 9 positions matching TRBD2. V shed 1 base, J shed 1 base, and the junction held 5 bases outside the gene matches. This CDR3 has 15 amino acids. Germline V gene lookup returns CDR1 DFQATT and CDR2 SNEGSKA (reference sequence). The CDR3 region has the DNA TGCAGTGCTAGAGGGGGACTAGCCCTTTCCTACGAGCAGTACTTC. Translating it yields CSARGGLALSYEQYF.

This clonotype was observed at least ten times. The CDR3 bases are TGCGCCAGCAGCCCCCTTAGCAGCAGAAACACCGGGGAGCTGTTTTTT. Translating gives CASSPLSSRNTGELFF. This chain connects TRBV5-1 to TRBJ2-2; D ambiguous. The CDR3 sequence is 16 residues long. The germline gives CDR1 SGHRS, CDR2 YFSETQ. V was clipped by 4 bases and J by 2 bases, with 15 bases between them.

Many counts were recorded for this clonotype. V gene TRBV4-3 combines with J gene TRBJ1-2; no clear D gene. The ends were cut back, 1 base at V and 2 bases at J, with 11 bases in the middle. Germline V gene sequence: CDR1 LGHNA, CDR2 YSLEER. The CDR3 sequence is 15 residues long. The CDR3 bases are TGCGCCAGCAGCCAAGGGGCGACATCCAACTATGGCTACACCTTC. It codes for CASSQGATSNYGYTF.

This chain uses TRBV29-1 with TRBJ2-3; D is unresolved. The V end was cut by 3 bases, the J end by 6 bases, with 16 bases between. Germline CDR1 is SQVTM and CDR2 is ANQGSEA. The CDR3 runs 14 residues. DNA for the CDR3: TGCAGCGTTGAGGGGAACCTCGGGTTTGATACGCAGTATTTT. This gives the protein CSVEGNLGFDTQYF.

The chain employs TRBV11-2 and TRBJ2-7; weak D call: TRBD2 (6 bases). Per the germline V gene, CDR1 is SGHAT and CDR2 is FQNNGV. Trimming stripped 1 base from V and 2 bases from J, with 15 bases between. The CDR3 length is 16 residues. CDR3 DNA: TGTGCCAGCAGCTTAGCTCGACTAGTAGGAACCTACGAGCAGTACTTC. Translation: CASSLARLVGTYEQYF. The full variable domain, completed using reference TRBV11-2 and TRBJ2-7, is EAGVAQSPRYKIIEKRQSVAFWCNPISGHATLYWYQQILGQGPKLLIQFQNNGVVDDSQLPKDRFSAERLKGVDSTLKIQPAKLEDSAVYLCASSLARLVGTYEQYFGPGTRLTVT.

The chain recombines TRBV20-1 with TRBJ2-3, with 10 bases aligning to TRBD2. V gave up 0 bases and J gave up 1 base; unmatched junction bases: 1. The CDR3 totals 15 residues. Looked up from germline, CDR1 is DFQATT and CDR2 is SNEGSKA (reference sequence). The CDR3 nucleotides read TGCAGTGCTAGAGAGGGGACTAGCGGCACAGATACGCAGTATTTT. It translates to CSAREGTSGTDTQYF.

This clonotype was detected ten times or more. The gene calls are TRBV11-3 and TRBJ2-3; D is perhaps TRBD2 (5 bases). V shed 0 bases and J shed 2 bases, with 6 bases lying between them. Germline CDR1 reads SGHNT; CDR2 reads YENEEA. CDR3 length equals 14 residues. CDR3 residues: CASSLDRDTDTQYF. The CDR3 DNA is TGTGCCAGCAGCTTAGATCGGGACACAGATACGCAGTATTTT.

This clonotype was picked up many times. This sequence joins TRBV10-3 and TRBJ2-5; D may be TRBD2 (6 bases). The CDR3 runs to 16 residues. The germline CDR1 and CDR2 sequences are ENHRY and SYGVKD. V was clipped by 8 bases and J by 5 bases, with 24 bases between them. Here the CDR3 reads CAIEDPGQRGGETQYF. The CDR3, as DNA: TGTGCCATCGAAGACCCTGGGCAGAGAGGAGGGGAGACCCAGTACTTC.

This clonotype was seen at least ten times. The rearrangement uses TRBV2 and TRBJ1-1, with TRBD1 matching 8 bases. J was trimmed by 5 bases and V by 8 bases; bases with no gene match: 10. The CDR3 extends over 14 amino acids. Germline V lookup: CDR1 SNHLY, CDR2 FYNNEI. The CDR3 protein is CASSVLTGVTEAFF. The CDR3 DNA sequence: TGTGCCAGCTCCGTCTTGACAGGGGTGACTGAAGCTTTCTTT.

This clonotype was recorded a few times. The chain carries TRBV9 and TRBJ2-7, with TRBD1 identical over 9 bases. Looked up from germline, CDR1 is SGDLS and CDR2 is YYNGEE. V lost 1 base and J lost 3; bases outside the gene matches: 11. The CDR3 loop spans 17 amino acids. The CDR3 protein is CASSVSGTGKVGYEQYF. For the CDR3, the DNA is TGTGCCAGCAGCGTATCCGGGACAGGGAAGGTGGGCTACGAGCAGTACTTC.

This clonotype was counted many times. The rearrangement joins TRBV11-2 to TRBJ2-2; 10 bases map to TRBD2. V gave up 2 bases and J gave up 3 bases; unmatched junction bases: 3. This CDR3 is 16 amino acids long. The germline V gene has CDR1 SGHAT and CDR2 FQNNGV. The CDR3 DNA reads as TGTGCCAGCAGCTTACTAGCGGGAGCTGACACCGGGGAGCTGTTTTTT. It specifies CASSLLAGADTGELFF. Combining the CDR3 with reference TRBV11-2 and TRBJ2-2 gives the whole variable domain EAGVAQSPRYKIIEKRQSVAFWCNPISGHATLYWYQQILGQGPKLLIQFQNNGVVDDSQLPKDRFSAERLKGVDSTLKIQPAKLEDSAVYLCASSLLAGADTGELFFGEGSRLTVL.

The chain has TRBV6-6 and TRBJ2-5; D gene uncertain. Trimming took off 6 bases at V and 5 bases at J, with 10 bases between the two ends. Germline V gene data show CDR1 as MNHNY and CDR2 as SVGAGI (reference sequence). The CDR3 has 12 amino acids. CDR3 amino acids: CASSPAGETQYF. CDR3 sequence (DNA): TGTGCCAGCAGCCCGGCTGGGGAGACCCAGTACTTC.

This clonotype was counted ten times or more. This sequence joins TRBV20-1 and TRBJ1-1, with a tentative D call TRBD1 (6 bases). The CDR3 has 13 amino acids. V lost 3 bases and J lost 0, with 8 bases in between. Germline V lookup: CDR1 DFQATT, CDR2 SNEGSKA (reference sequence). Written as DNA, the CDR3 is TGCAGTGCTAGGTCAGGGGTGAACACTGAAGCTTTCTTT. Its protein product is CSARSGVNTEAFF.

This sequence joins TRBV2 and TRBJ2-7; D unclear. The CDR3 has 14 residues. Looked up from germline, CDR1 is SNHLY and CDR2 is FYNNEI. V was pared by 6 bases and J by 0 bases, with 12 bases between. This CDR3 reads CASSNQQSSYEQYF. The CDR3 DNA reads TGTGCCAGCAGCAACCAACAGAGCTCCTACGAGCAGTACTTC.

In this sample, this clonotype turned up a few times. This rearrangement joins TRBV7-8 to TRBJ2-1; TRBD1 matches 8 bases. The CDR3 runs 14 residues. With V trimmed by 3 bases and J by 6 bases, 4 bases remained unmatched. Germline V gene sequence: CDR1 SGHVS, CDR2 FQNEAQ. The CDR3 DNA sequence: TGTGCCAGCAGCTTTCCGACAGGGGTCAATGAGCAGTTCTTC. Translating gives CASSFPTGVNEQFF.

This clonotype was recorded many times. V gene TRBV20-1 combines with J gene TRBJ1-6, with 7 nucleotides matching TRBD1. V shed 6 bases and J 5 bases; nucleotides not matched to a gene: 10. CDR3 length equals 15 residues. Per germline, CDR1 DFQATT and CDR2 SNEGSKA (reference sequence). DNA for the CDR3: TGCAGTGCCCGTGCTTCCGGGACAGATAATTCACCCCTCCACTTT. It encodes CSARASGTDNSPLHF.

The gene calls are TRBV28 and TRBJ1-5; possibly TRBD1 for D (6 bases). This CDR3 has 17 amino acids. Trimming cost V 0 bases and J 3 bases, with 15 bases left between them. CDR1 MDHEN and CDR2 SYDVKM come from the germline V gene. Here the CDR3 reads CASSLWAPRGDNQPQHF. The DNA for the CDR3 is TGTGCCAGCAGTTTATGGGCGCCCAGGGGAGACAATCAGCCCCAGCATTTT.